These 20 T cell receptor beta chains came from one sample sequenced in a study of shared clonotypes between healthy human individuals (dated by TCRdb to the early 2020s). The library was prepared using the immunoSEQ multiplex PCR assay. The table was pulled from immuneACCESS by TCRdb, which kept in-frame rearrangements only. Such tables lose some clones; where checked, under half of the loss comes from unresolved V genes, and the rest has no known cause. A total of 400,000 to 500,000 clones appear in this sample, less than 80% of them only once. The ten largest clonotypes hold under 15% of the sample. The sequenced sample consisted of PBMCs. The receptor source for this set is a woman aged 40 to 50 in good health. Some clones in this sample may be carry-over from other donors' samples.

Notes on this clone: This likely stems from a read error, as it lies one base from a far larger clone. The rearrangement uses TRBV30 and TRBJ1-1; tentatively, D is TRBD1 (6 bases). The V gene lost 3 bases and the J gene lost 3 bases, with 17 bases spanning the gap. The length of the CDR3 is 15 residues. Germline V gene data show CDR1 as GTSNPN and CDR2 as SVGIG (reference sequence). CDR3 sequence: CAWSLGQKKDTEAFF. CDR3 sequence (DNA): TGTGCCTGGAGCCTTGGACAGAAAAAGGACACTGAAGCTTTCTTT. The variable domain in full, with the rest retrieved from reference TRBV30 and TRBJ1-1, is SQTIHQWPATLVQPVGSPLSLECTVEGTSNPNLYWYRQAAGRGLQLLFYSVGIGQISSEVPQNLSASRPQDRQFILSSKKLLLSDSGFYLCAWSLGQKKDTEAFFGQGTRLTVV.

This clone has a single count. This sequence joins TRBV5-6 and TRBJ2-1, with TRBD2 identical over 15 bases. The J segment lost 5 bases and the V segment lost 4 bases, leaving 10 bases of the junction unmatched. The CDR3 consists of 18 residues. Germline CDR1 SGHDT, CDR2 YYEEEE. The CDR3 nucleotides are TGTGCCAGCAGCCGGGGACTAGCGGGAGGACGATACCACAATGAGCAGTTCTTC. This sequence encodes CASSRGLAGGRYHNEQFF.

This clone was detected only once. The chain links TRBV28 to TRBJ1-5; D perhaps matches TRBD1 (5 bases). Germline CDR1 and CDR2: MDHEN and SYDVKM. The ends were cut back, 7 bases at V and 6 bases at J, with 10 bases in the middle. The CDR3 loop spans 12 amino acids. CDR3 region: CASTRDLQPQHF. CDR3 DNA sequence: TGTGCCAGCACCAGGGATCTTCAGCCCCAGCATTTT.

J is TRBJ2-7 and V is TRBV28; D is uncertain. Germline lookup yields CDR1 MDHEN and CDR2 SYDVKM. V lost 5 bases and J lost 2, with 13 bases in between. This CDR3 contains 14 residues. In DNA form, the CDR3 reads TGTGCCAGCAGTACCCTCGGTAGGGCCTACGAGCAGTACTTC. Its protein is CASSTLGRAYEQYF.

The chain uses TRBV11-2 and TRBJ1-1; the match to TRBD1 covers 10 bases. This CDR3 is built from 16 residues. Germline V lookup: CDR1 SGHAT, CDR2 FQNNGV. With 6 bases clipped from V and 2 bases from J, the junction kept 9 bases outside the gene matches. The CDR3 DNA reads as TGTGCCAGCAGGGCCCCGGGACAGGGGAAAAACACTGAAGCTTTCTTT. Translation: CASRAPGQGKNTEAFF.

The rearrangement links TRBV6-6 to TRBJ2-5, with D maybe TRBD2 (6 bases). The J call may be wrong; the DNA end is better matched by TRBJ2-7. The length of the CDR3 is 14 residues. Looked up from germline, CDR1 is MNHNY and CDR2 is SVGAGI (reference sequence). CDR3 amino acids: CASSYSGRSNEQYF. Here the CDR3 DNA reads TGTGCCAGCAGTTACTCCGGGAGATCGAACGAGCAGTACTTC.

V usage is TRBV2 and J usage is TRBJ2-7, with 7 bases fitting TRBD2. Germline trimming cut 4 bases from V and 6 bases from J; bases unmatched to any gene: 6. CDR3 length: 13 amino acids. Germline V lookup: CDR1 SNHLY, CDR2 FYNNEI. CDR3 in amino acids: CASSAQPGGEQYF. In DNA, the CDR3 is TGTGCCAGCAGTGCCCAGCCGGGGGGCGAGCAGTACTTC.

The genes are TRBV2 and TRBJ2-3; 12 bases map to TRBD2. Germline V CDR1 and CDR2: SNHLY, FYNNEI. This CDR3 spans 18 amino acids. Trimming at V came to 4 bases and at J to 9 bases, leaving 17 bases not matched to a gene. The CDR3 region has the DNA TGTGCCAGCAGTGCAATTGGACTAGCGGGATCTCAGGGGGACACGCAGTATTTT. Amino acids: CASSAIGLAGSQGDTQYF.

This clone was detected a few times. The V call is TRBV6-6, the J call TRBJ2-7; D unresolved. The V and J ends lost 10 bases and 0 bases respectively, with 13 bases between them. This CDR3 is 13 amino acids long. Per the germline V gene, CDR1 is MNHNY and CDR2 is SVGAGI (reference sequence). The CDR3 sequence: CATSSGFSYEQYF. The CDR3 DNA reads TGTGCCACCTCCTCGGGCTTCTCCTACGAGCAGTACTTC.

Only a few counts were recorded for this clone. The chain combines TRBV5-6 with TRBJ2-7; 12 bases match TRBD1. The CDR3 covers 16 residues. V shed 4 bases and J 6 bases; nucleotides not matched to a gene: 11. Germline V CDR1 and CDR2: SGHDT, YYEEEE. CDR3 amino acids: CASSLRGQGAIGEQYF. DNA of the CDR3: TGTGCCAGCAGCCTGAGGGGACAGGGGGCGATAGGCGAGCAGTACTTC.

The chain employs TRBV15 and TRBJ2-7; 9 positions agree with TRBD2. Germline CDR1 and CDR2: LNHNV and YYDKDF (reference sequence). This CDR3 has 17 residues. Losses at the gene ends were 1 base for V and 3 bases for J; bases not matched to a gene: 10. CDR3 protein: CATSRAVGSGSIYEQYF. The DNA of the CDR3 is TGTGCCACCAGCAGAGCTGTAGGTAGCGGGAGTATCTACGAGCAGTACTTC.

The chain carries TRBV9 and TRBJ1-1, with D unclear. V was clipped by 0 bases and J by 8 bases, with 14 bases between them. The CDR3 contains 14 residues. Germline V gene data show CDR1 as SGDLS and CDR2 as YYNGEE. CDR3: CASSVDRFPSEAFF. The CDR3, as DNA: TGTGCCAGCAGCGTAGACCGGTTTCCATCCGAAGCTTTCTTT.

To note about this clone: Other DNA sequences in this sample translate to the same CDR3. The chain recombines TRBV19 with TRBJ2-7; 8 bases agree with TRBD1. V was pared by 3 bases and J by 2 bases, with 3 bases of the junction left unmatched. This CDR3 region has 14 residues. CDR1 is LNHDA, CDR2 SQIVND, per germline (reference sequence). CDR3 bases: TGTGCCAGTAGTATCGGACAGGGTACCTACGAGCAGTACTTC. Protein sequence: CASSIGQGTYEQYF.

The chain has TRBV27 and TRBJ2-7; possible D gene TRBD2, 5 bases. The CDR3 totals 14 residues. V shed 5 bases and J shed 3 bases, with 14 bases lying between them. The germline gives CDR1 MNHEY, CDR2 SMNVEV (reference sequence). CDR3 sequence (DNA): TGTGCCAGCAGTCGATCCGGGATCAACTACGAGCAGTACTTC. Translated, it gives CASSRSGINYEQYF.

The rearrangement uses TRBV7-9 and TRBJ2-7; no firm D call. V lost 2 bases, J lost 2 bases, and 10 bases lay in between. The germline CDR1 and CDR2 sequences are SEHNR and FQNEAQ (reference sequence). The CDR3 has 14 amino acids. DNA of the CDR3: TGTGCCAGCAGCTTAAACCTAGGTACCTACGAGCAGTACTTC. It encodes CASSLNLGTYEQYF.

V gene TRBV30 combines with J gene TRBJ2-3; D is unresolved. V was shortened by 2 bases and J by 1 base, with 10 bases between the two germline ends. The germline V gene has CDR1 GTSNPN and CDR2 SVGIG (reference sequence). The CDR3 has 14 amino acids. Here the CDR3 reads CAWSFLTGTDTQYF. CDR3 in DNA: TGTGCCTGGAGTTTCCTGACGGGCACAGATACGCAGTATTTT. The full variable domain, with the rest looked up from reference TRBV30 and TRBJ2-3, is SQTIHQWPATLVQPVGSPLSLECTVEGTSNPNLYWYRQAAGRGLQLLFYSVGIGQISSEVPQNLSASRPQDRQFILSSKKLLLSDSGFYLCAWSFLTGTDTQYFGPGTRLTVL.

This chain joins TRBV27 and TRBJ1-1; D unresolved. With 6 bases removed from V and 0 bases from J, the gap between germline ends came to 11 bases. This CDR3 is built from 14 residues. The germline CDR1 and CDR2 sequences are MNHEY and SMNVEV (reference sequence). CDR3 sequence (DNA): TGTGCCAGCAGGCGAAAGGGTGTGAACACTGAAGCTTTCTTT. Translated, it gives CASRRKGVNTEAFF.

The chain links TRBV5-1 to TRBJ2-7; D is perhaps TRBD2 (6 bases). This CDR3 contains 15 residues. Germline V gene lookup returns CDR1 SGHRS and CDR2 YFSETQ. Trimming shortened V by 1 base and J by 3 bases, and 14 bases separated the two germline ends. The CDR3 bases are TGCGCCAGCAGCTTGACCGGGACTTCGTTCTACGAGCAGTACTTC. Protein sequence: CASSLTGTSFYEQYF.

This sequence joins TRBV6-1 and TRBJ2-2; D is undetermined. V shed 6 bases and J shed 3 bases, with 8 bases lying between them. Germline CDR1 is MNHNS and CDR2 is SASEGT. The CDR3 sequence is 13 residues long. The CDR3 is CASSPRDTGELFF. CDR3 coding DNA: TGTGCCAGCAGCCCTAGGGACACCGGGGAGCTGTTTTTT.

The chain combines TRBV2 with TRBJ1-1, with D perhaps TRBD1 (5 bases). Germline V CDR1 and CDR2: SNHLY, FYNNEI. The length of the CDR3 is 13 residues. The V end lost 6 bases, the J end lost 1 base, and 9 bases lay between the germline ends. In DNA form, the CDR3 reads TGTGCCAGCAGAACAGGTACGAACACTGAAGCTTTCTTT. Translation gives CASRTGTNTEAFF.